This T cell receptor (beta chain) was captured in a study of blood T cells in healthy people across ages. The CDR3 loop spans 16 amino acids. V lost 2 bases and J 3 bases, leaving 15 bases between the germline ends. Germline-derived CDR1 and CDR2 are SGDLS and YYNGEE. This clonotype was counted only a few times. Its cognate antigen is unknown. A second PCR of 7 to 11 cycles used a sample-barcoded 5' primer and a J-beta primer mix. TCRdb re-called the 5' RACE reads through MiXCR, storing one row per CDR3 protein. The sample carries some 1,500,000 distinct CDR3 sequences, under 55% recorded once. General study points: Possibly confounding the expanded clonotype changes was the fact that donor CMV status was unknown.

The TCR was taken from a woman aged 18-29 years in good health. The J gene is TRBJ2-1, the V gene TRBV9; D is unresolved. Sequenced material: blood. In DNA, the CDR3 is TGTGCCAGCAGCGTTTCTCTGGCCTCACTCTACAATGAGCAGTTCTTC. Translation gives CASSVSLASLYNEQFF.